Sequencing of this T cell receptor (beta chain) was carried out in a study of CD8 T cells in ankylosing spondylitis. Making use of molecular barcodes, quantitative 5'-RACE generated TCR beta libraries. TCRdb reprocessed the 5' RACE reads via MiXCR and lists one record per CDR3 protein. The repertoire holds around 120,000 distinct CDR3 sequences, with roughly 8.8% as singletons. The CDR3 is 14 amino acids. V lost 1 base to trimming and J lost 4 bases, with 12 bases between them. Germline CDR1 reads DFQATT; CDR2 reads SNEGSKA (reference sequence). The table lists this clonotype with many counts. Its cognate antigen is unknown. Study results and limitations: A CD8+ phenotype characterized the disease-linked clones, which were relatively rare in peripheral blood. Earlier studies detected some motif variants in reactive arthritis synovial fluid and blood. A motif of 7 or 8 highly homologous TCR beta variants was seen as apparently characteristic of ankylosing spondylitis blood.

The source material was blood, either unsorted or a sorted T cell fraction (not recorded which). The chain joins TRBV20-1 to TRBJ2-3; possible D gene TRBD1, 6 bases. The receptor was derived from a male donor with ankylosing spondylitis or in good health (not recorded which). Here the CDR3 reads CSARGQGHSDTQYF. The CDR3 region has the DNA TGCAGTGCTAGAGGTCAGGGGCACTCAGATACGCAGTATTTT.